A selection of T cell receptor beta chains follows, all from one sample in a study of blood T cell repertoires in COVID-19. Assay used: immunoSEQ multiplex PCR; TCRdb lists only in-frame clones, some missing. The sample has 200,000 to 250,000 clones; 80% are singletons. The sequenced sample consisted of peripheral blood. Receptors originate from a woman in her 70s with acute or convalescent COVID-19. Both conserved end residues are part of each CDR3. The D gene is left open where the match is weak. Size tells how often a clone was seen (once, few, many) or the class of an expanded clone, and some rows leave it out.

cdr3_aa: CAISESAENSPLHF; cdr3_nt: TGTGCCATCAGTGAGTCGGCAGAAAATTCACCCCTCCACTTT; v_call: TRBV10-3; j_call: TRBJ1-6; clone_size: once; d_call: NA
cdr3_aa: CASSLSTGLVFYNEQFF; cdr3_nt: TGTGCCAGCAGTTTATCAACAGGACTAGTCTTCTACAATGAGCAGTTCTTC; v_call: TRBV28; j_call: TRBJ2-1; clone_size: many; d_call: TRBD2
cdr3_aa: CSVDRGLGSTDTQYF; cdr3_nt: TGCAGCGTTGATAGGGGCTTAGGGTCAACAGATACGCAGTATTTT; v_call: TRBV29-1; j_call: TRBJ2-3; clone_size: NA; d_call: NA
cdr3_aa: CASSYSAGGYEQYF; cdr3_nt: TGTGCCAGCAGTTACTCGGCAGGGGGCTACGAGCAGTACTTC; v_call: TRBV6-5; j_call: TRBJ2-7; clone_size: NA; d_call: TRBD1
cdr3_aa: CATSSVGALTEAFF; cdr3_nt: TGTGCCACTTCGTCAGTGGGGGCGCTCACTGAAGCTTTCTTT; v_call: TRBV19; j_call: TRBJ1-1; clone_size: NA; d_call: NA
cdr3_aa: CASSGQGLREQYF; cdr3_nt: TGTGCCAGCAGTGGGCAGGGGCTGAGGGAGCAGTACTTC; v_call: TRBV2; j_call: TRBJ2-7; clone_size: NA; d_call: NA
cdr3_aa: CASRREGEQYF; cdr3_nt: TGTGCCAGCAGGAGGGAGGGCGAGCAGTACTTC; v_call: TRBV2; j_call: TRBJ2-7; clone_size: NA; d_call: TRBD2
cdr3_aa: CASRLGFDNSPLHF; cdr3_nt: TGTGCCAGCAGACTAGGGTTTGATAATTCACCCCTCCACTTT; v_call: TRBV28; j_call: TRBJ1-6; clone_size: NA; d_call: NA
cdr3_aa: CSAVGTSRSDTQYF; cdr3_nt: TGCAGCGCTGTTGGGACTAGCAGGTCAGATACGCAGTATTTT; v_call: TRBV29-1; j_call: TRBJ2-3; clone_size: once; d_call: TRBD2
cdr3_aa: CASRLAGFYSGNTIYF; cdr3_nt: TGTGCCAGCAGACTCGCGGGCTTCTACTCTGGAAACACCATATATTTT; v_call: TRBV28; j_call: TRBJ1-3; clone_size: NA; d_call: NA
cdr3_aa: CATRDNPYSPLHF; cdr3_nt: TGTGCCACTCGGGACAATCCCTACTCACCCCTCCACTTT; v_call: TRBV19; j_call: TRBJ1-6; clone_size: once; d_call: NA
cdr3_aa: CASSREGVLAGLSYEQYF; cdr3_nt: TGCGCCAGCAGCCGGGAAGGGGTACTAGCGGGACTTTCCTACGAGCAGTACTTC; v_call: TRBV4-1; j_call: TRBJ2-7; clone_size: NA; d_call: TRBD2
cdr3_aa: CASKGTSGDTQYF; cdr3_nt: TGTGCCAGCAAAGGGACTAGCGGAGATACGCAGTATTTT; v_call: TRBV18; j_call: TRBJ2-3; clone_size: NA; d_call: TRBD2
cdr3_aa: CASSLYGGTDTQYF; cdr3_nt: TGTGCCAGCAGCCTATACGGGGGTACAGATACGCAGTATTTT; v_call: TRBV7-8; j_call: TRBJ2-3; clone_size: few; d_call: NA
cdr3_aa: CASSSSLPEQFF; cdr3_nt: TGTGCCAGCAGTTCATCACTCCCTGAGCAGTTCTTC; v_call: TRBV28; j_call: TRBJ2-1; clone_size: NA; d_call: NA
cdr3_aa: CASRFRGSSNQPQHF; cdr3_nt: TGTGCCAGCAGGTTCAGGGGATCAAGCAATCAGCCCCAGCATTTT; v_call: TRBV6-6; j_call: TRBJ1-5; clone_size: many; d_call: NA